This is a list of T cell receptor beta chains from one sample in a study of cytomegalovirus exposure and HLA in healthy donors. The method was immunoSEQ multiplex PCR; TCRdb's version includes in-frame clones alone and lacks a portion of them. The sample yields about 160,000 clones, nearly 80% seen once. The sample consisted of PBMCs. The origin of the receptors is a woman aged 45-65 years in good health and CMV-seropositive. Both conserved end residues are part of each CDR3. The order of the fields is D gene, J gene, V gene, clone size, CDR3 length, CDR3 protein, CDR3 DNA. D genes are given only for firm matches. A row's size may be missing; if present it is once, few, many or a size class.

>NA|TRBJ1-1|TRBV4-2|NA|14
CASSQGWGDTEAFF
TGTGCCAGCAGCCAAGGCTGGGGAGACACTGAAGCTTTCTTT
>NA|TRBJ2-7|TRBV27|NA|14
CASKDTATPLEQYF
TGTGCCAGTAAGGACACCGCAACCCCCCTCGAGCAGTACTTC
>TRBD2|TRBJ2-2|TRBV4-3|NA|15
CASSIASGGTGELFF
TGCGCCAGCAGTATCGCTAGCGGGGGGACCGGGGAGCTGTTTTTT
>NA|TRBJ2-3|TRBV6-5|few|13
CASRTRSQGTQYF
TGTGCCAGCAGGACAAGGAGCCAGGGTACGCAGTATTTT
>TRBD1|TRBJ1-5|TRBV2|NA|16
CASSEDPRTGDQPQHF
TGTGCCAGCAGTGAAGACCCTCGGACAGGGGATCAGCCCCAGCATTTT
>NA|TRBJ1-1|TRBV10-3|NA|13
CATRNAGVFEAFF
TGTGCCACCCGAAACGCCGGGGTGTTTGAAGCTTTCTTT
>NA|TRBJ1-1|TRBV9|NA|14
CASSVGQRNTEAFF
TGTGCCAGCAGCGTAGGACAGAGGAACACTGAAGCTTTCTTT
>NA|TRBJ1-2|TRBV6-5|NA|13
CAISPRARGGYTF
TGTGCCATCTCCCCGAGGGCGAGGGGGGGCTACACCTTC
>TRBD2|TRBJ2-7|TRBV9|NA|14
CASSAGLAGVEQYF
TGTGCCAGCAGCGCCGGACTAGCGGGAGTTGAGCAGTACTTC
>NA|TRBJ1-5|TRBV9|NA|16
CASSVKGDRSNQPQHF
TGTGCCAGCAGCGTAAAGGGGGATCGTAGCAATCAGCCCCAGCATTTT
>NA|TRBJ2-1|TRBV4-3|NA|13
CASSQDQGREQFF
TGCGCCAGCAGCCAAGATCAGGGGCGAGAGCAGTTCTTC
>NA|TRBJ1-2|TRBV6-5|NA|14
CASSNMGATYGYTF
TGTGCCAGCAGTAACATGGGGGCTACCTATGGCTACACCTTC
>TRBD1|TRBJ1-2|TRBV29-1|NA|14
CSVVPITGDYGYTF
TGCAGCGTTGTTCCGATAACAGGGGATTATGGCTACACCTTC
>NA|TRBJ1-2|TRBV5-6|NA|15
CASSLDGQGFYGYTF
TGTGCCAGCAGCTTAGATGGCCAGGGCTTCTATGGCTACACCTTC
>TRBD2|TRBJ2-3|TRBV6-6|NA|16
CASSYPSGDSTDTQYF
TGTGCCAGCAGTTACCCTAGCGGGGATAGCACAGATACGCAGTATTTT
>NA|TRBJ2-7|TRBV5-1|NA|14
CASSYDTQGYEQYF
TGCGCCAGCAGCTACGACACGCAGGGCTACGAGCAGTACTTC
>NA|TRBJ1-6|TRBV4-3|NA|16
CASSQDRPGRDSPLHF
TGCGCCAGCAGCCAAGATCGGCCAGGGAGGGATTCACCCCTCCACTTT
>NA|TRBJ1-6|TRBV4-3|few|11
CAETGSGDFHF
TGCGCCGAGACCGGGTCGGGGGATTTCCACTTT
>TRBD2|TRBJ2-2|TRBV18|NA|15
CASSTGLASGGELFF
TGTGCCAGCTCAACGGGACTAGCGTCAGGCGGGGAGCTGTTTTTT
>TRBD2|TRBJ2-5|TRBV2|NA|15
CASSEVSSGSGTQYF
TGTGCCAGCAGTGAAGTCTCCAGCGGGAGCGGGACCCAGTACTTC
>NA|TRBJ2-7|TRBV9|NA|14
CASSQGQRAYEQYF
TGTGCCAGCAGCCAAGGACAGAGAGCCTACGAGCAGTACTTC
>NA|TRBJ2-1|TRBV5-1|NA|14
CASSLGQAYNEQFF
TGCGCCAGCAGCTTGGGACAGGCGTACAATGAGCAGTTCTTC
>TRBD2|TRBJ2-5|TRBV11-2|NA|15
CASSLGLAGGETQYF
TGTGCCAGCAGCTTAGGGCTAGCGGGAGGAGAGACCCAGTACTTC
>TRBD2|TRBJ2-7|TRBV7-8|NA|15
CASSSRGGRVHEQYF
TGTGCCAGCAGCTCCCGGGGGGGGCGAGTCCACGAGCAGTACTTC
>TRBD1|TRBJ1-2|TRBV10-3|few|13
CAISTGTGDGYTF
TGTGCCATCAGTACCGGGACAGGGGACGGCTACACCTTC
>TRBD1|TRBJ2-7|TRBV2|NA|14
CASVPGQGTYEQYF
TGTGCCAGCGTCCCGGGACAGGGTACCTACGAGCAGTACTTC
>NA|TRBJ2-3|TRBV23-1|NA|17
CASSQSSSGDRVDTQYF
TGCGCCAGCAGTCAATCTAGCAGCGGAGACCGGGTAGATACGCAGTATTTT
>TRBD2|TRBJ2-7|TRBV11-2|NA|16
CASSLVGGGQTYEQYF
TGTGCCAGCAGCTTAGTGGGCGGGGGGCAAACCTACGAGCAGTACTTC
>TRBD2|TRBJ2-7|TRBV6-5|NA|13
CASSYSLETSKYF
TGTGCCAGCAGTTACTCGTTAGAGACTAGCAAGTACTTC
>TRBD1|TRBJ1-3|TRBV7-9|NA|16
CASSLSGTASGNTIYF
TGTGCCAGCAGCTTATCGGGGACAGCCTCTGGAAACACCATATATTTT